What follows are 25 T cell receptor beta chains derived from one specimen sequenced in a study of control samples from healthy donors and cancer patients. Profiled with immunoSEQ multiplex PCR; TCRdb holds only in-frame clones, not every one. The sample lists 90,000 to 150,000 clones, about 86% occurring once. The sequenced sample consisted of blood. The receptors here all came from a man aged 25 to 40 in good health.

The CDR3 reads CASSELGTEGYGYTF. The DNA of the CDR3 is TGTGCCAGCAGTGAATTAGGGACAGAAGGGTATGGCTACACCTTC. The gene calls are TRBV2 and TRBJ1-2; 7 bases match TRBD1. Germline-derived CDR1 and CDR2 are SNHLY and FYNNEI. Trimming took 2 bases from V and 5 from J; bases not matched to a gene: 8. The CDR3 totals 15 residues.

The chain employs TRBV27 and TRBJ1-2, with TRBD1 matching 8 bases. With 0 bases clipped from V and 4 bases from J, the junction kept 1 base outside the gene matches. CDR3 length equals 14 residues. Germline CDR1 is MNHEY and CDR2 is SMNVEV (reference sequence). The CDR3 region is CASSLSGQAYGYTF. For the CDR3, the DNA is TGTGCCAGCAGTTTATCGGGACAGGCCTATGGCTACACCTTC.

The rearrangement joins TRBV4-2 to TRBJ1-2, with a possible D match to TRBD1 (5 bases). V lost 4 bases, J lost 8 bases, and 23 bases lay in between. Germline V gene lookup returns CDR1 LGHNA and CDR2 YNFKEQ. The CDR3 is made up of 16 amino acids. The CDR3 loop reads CASSLQRGQYGEGYTF. CDR3 nucleotides: TGTGCCAGCAGCCTCCAGAGGGGCCAGTATGGGGAAGGCTACACCTTC.

V usage is TRBV2 and J usage is TRBJ1-3, with D possibly matching TRBD1 (6 bases). Germline CDR1 is SNHLY and CDR2 is FYNNEI. This CDR3 comprises 14 residues. V was shortened by 7 bases and J by 1 base, with 11 bases between the two germline ends. The CDR3 DNA reads TGTGCCAGCATGCTGGGGGCTTCTGGAAACACCATATATTTT. Amino acid sequence: CASMLGASGNTIYF.

J is TRBJ1-4 and V is TRBV7-2; D remains ambiguous. V lost 1 base, J lost 11 bases, and 14 bases lay in between. Germline V gene lookup returns CDR1 SGHTA and CDR2 FQGNSA. The CDR3 is 14 residues long. CDR3 amino acids: CASSLVRPKEKLFF. The CDR3 region has the DNA TGTGCCAGCAGCTTAGTTCGCCCGAAGGAGAAACTGTTTTTT.

The rearrangement uses TRBV19 and TRBJ2-7; 7 bases map to TRBD1. Germline values: CDR1 LNHDA, CDR2 SQIVND (reference sequence). CDR3 length equals 18 residues. V shed 5 bases, J shed 3 bases, and the junction held 19 bases outside the gene matches. Written as DNA, the CDR3 is TGTGCCAGTAGTCCACCTTCCAACAGGGGATTCTTGAGCTACGAGCAGTACTTC. Protein product: CASSPPSNRGFLSYEQYF.

This clone was observed once. This rearrangement joins TRBV2 to TRBJ2-3; 13 bases map to TRBD2. Germline CDR1 SNHLY, CDR2 FYNNEI. J gave up 7 bases and V 6 bases, and 7 bases lay outside the gene matches. The CDR3 contains 15 residues. The CDR3 nucleotides are TGTGCCAGCAGCCCTGGGACTAGCGGGGCTTATACGCAGTATTTT. It translates to CASSPGTSGAYTQYF.

In this sample, this clone turned up a few times. The chain links TRBV6-5 to TRBJ2-7; TRBD1 matches at 12 bases. With V trimmed by 6 bases and J by 7 bases, 7 bases remained unmatched. CDR3 length equals 14 residues. The germline V gene encodes CDR1 MNHEY and CDR2 SVGAGI. CDR3 protein: CASSLGQGAEEQYF. In nucleotides, the CDR3 is TGTGCCAGCAGCCTGGGACAGGGGGCGGAAGAGCAGTACTTC.

The CDR3 DNA follows: TGTGCCAGCAGTTCCGATTTATCCTCTGGAAACACCATATATTTT. This encodes CASSSDLSSGNTIYF. V usage is TRBV2 and J usage is TRBJ1-3, with unresolved D. V was pared by 5 bases and J by 0 bases, with 11 bases between. This CDR3 region has 15 residues. Per the germline V gene, CDR1 is SNHLY and CDR2 is FYNNEI.

The chain's CDR3 is CASSLAGSNQPQHF. DNA for the CDR3: TGTGCCAGCAGCTTAGCTGGCAGCAATCAGCCCCAGCATTTT. V gene TRBV7-9 combines with J gene TRBJ1-5; the D is unclear. CDR3 size: 14 residues. CDR1 and CDR2 (germline): SEHNR, FQNEAQ (reference sequence). With 0 bases removed from V and 1 base from J, the gap between germline ends came to 4 bases.

This clone was seen only once. The J gene is TRBJ1-2, the V gene TRBV4-1, with 9 bases that match TRBD1. The CDR3 extends over 15 amino acids. J was trimmed by 7 bases and V by 0 bases; bases with no gene match: 6. In germline, CDR1 is MGHRA, CDR2 YSYEKL. CDR3 nucleotide sequence: TGCGCCAGCAGCCAAGATCGGGACAGGGTCGGTGGCTACACCTTC. Protein: CASSQDRDRVGGYTF.

V usage is TRBV10-3 and J usage is TRBJ2-3, with 11 bases fitting TRBD2. Germline CDR1 ENHRY, CDR2 SYGVKD. CDR3 size: 15 residues. V shed 6 bases, J shed 4 bases, and the junction held 6 bases outside the gene matches. The CDR3 reads CAIRASGGRSDTQYF. CDR3 coding DNA: TGTGCCATCAGAGCTAGCGGGGGGAGATCAGATACGCAGTATTTT.

This rearrangement joins TRBV11-3 to TRBJ1-3, with unresolved D. Germline CDR1 and CDR2: SGHNT and YENEEA. The V end lost 5 bases, the J end lost 6 bases, and 17 bases lay between the germline ends. This CDR3 is 15 amino acids long. The CDR3 nucleotides read TGTGCCAGCAGCCCCGGACGGACCGCCGCAAACACCATATATTTT. The encoded protein is CASSPGRTAANTIYF. The full variable domain, with the rest looked up from reference TRBV11-3 and TRBJ1-3, is EAGVVQSPRYKIIEKKQPVAFWCNPISGHNTLYWYLQNLGQGPELLIRYENEEAVDDSQLPKDRFSAERLKGVDSTLKIQPAELGDSAVYLCASSPGRTAANTIYFGEGSWLTVV.

This chain joins TRBV5-1 and TRBJ1-1; D possibly corresponds to TRBD1 (5 bases). Germline CDR1 is SGHRS and CDR2 is YFSETQ. This CDR3 is built from 14 residues. V was shortened by 0 bases and J by 5 bases, with 11 bases between the two germline ends. CDR3 sequence: CASSLGQGRTEAFF. CDR3 in DNA: TGCGCCAGCAGCTTGGGTCAGGGAAGGACTGAAGCTTTCTTT. Filled out from reference TRBV5-1 and TRBJ1-1, the complete variable domain reads KAGVTQTPRYLIKTRGQQVTLSCSPISGHRSVSWYQQTPGQGLQFLFEYFSETQRNKGNFPGRFSGRQFSNSRSEMNVSTLELGDSALYLCASSLGQGRTEAFFGQGTRLTVV.

The rearrangement joins TRBV7-9 to TRBJ1-4; D is perhaps TRBD1 (5 bases). With 2 bases removed from V and 7 bases from J, the gap between germline ends came to 17 bases. CDR3 length equals 16 residues. Germline V CDR1 and CDR2: SEHNR, FQNEAQ (reference sequence). The CDR3 region has the DNA TGTGCCAGCAGCTTATCTTCGTCAGGGAAGGGTGAAAAACTGTTTTTT. Protein product: CASSLSSSGKGEKLFF.

The genes are TRBV11-2 and TRBJ2-5; the match to TRBD1 covers 7 bases. Germline trimming cut 1 base from V and 7 bases from J; bases unmatched to any gene: 9. CDR1 and CDR2 from the germline V gene are SGHAT and FQNNGV. CDR3 length: 15 amino acids. The CDR3 coding sequence is TGTGCCAGCAGCTTAGGGAACAGGGGAGAGGGGACCCAGTACTTC. This gives the protein CASSLGNRGEGTQYF.

The rearrangement links TRBV6-1 to TRBJ2-7; 7 bases fit TRBD1. Trimming cost V 2 bases and J 6 bases; bases outside gene matches: 1. CDR1 and CDR2 from the germline V gene are MNHNS and SASEGT. The CDR3 covers 12 residues. The DNA of the CDR3 is TGTGCCAGCAGTGAAAGGGGGCGCGAGCAGTACGTC. This translates into CASSERGREQYV.

The V call is TRBV7-2, the J call TRBJ1-2, with TRBD1 matching over 10 bases. V lost 4 bases to trimming and J lost 4 bases; unmatched junction nucleotides: 12. This CDR3 spans 17 amino acids. In germline, CDR1 is SGHTA, CDR2 FQGNSA. CDR3 protein: CASSSATLRTGGYGYTF. DNA for the CDR3: TGTGCCAGCAGCTCCGCAACCCTCCGGACAGGGGGCTATGGCTACACCTTC.

J is TRBJ1-5 and V is TRBV30, with D unclear. The length of the CDR3 is 13 residues. Trimming removed 8 bases at V and 1 base at J, with 12 bases between. Germline V gene data show CDR1 as GTSNPN and CDR2 as SVGIG (reference sequence). CDR3 in DNA: TGTGCCGCCTCAGGAGGGAGCAATCAGCCCCAGCATTTT. It encodes CAASGGSNQPQHF.

This chain links TRBV19 with TRBJ2-1; 7 bases are shared with TRBD1. Germline loops: CDR1 LNHDA, CDR2 SQIVND (reference sequence). V was pared by 2 bases and J by 10 bases, with 5 bases of the junction left unmatched. This CDR3 is 13 amino acids long. This chain's CDR3 is CASSINRGEEQFF. In nucleotides, the CDR3 is TGTGCCAGTAGTATAAACAGGGGAGAAGAGCAGTTCTTC.

The V call is TRBV3-1 (or the pseudogene TRBV3-2), the J call TRBJ2-5, with D possibly TRBD2 on 5 matching bases. Germline lookup yields CDR1 LGHDT and CDR2 YNNKEL (reference sequence). This CDR3 has 13 amino acids. Trimming left V 4 bases short and J 5 bases short, with 11 bases between. CDR3 sequence: CASSLEGGETQYF. DNA of the CDR3: TGTGCCAGCAGCCTAGAGGGCGGGGAGACCCAGTACTTC.

CDR3 bases: TGTGCCAGCAGCTTAAATGTCAGGGGGCAGACTGAAGCTTTCTTT. Protein sequence: CASSLNVRGQTEAFF. The chain joins TRBV7-9 to TRBJ1-1; 8 positions agree with TRBD1. Germline V gene data show CDR1 as SEHNR and CDR2 as FQNEAQ (reference sequence). The CDR3 is 15 amino acids. Trimming removed 2 bases from V and 5 bases from J; junction bases left unmatched: 7.

The gene calls are TRBV5-6 and TRBJ1-1, with 7 bases identical to TRBD1. Unmatched junction bases numbered 16, after V lost 4 bases and J lost 4 bases. This CDR3 has 17 residues. Germline V lookup: CDR1 SGHDT, CDR2 YYEEEE. The CDR3 DNA is TGTGCCAGCAGCAAGGGGGCCTGGGGTCAACGATTCACTGAAGCTTTCTTT. It yields the protein CASSKGAWGQRFTEAFF.

The V gene is TRBV10-3, the J gene TRBJ2-1, with 14 bases aligning to TRBD2. CDR3 length equals 16 residues. With 5 bases clipped from V and 4 bases from J, the junction kept 4 bases outside the gene matches. Germline-derived CDR1 and CDR2 are ENHRY and SYGVKD. The CDR3 region is CAISRLAGGAYNEQFF. The CDR3 nucleotides are TGTGCCATCAGTCGACTAGCGGGGGGGGCGTACAATGAGCAGTTCTTC.

The rearrangement links TRBV7-6 to TRBJ2-5; TRBD1 aligns across 7 bases. The CDR3 runs to 15 residues. With V trimmed by 5 bases and J by 1 base, 7 bases remained unmatched. Germline CDR1 SGHVS, CDR2 FNYEAQ. In DNA, the CDR3 is TGTGCCAGCAGCGCAGACAGGGCGGCCCAAGAGACCCAGTACTTC. This gives the protein CASSADRAAQETQYF.